This entry lists 18 T cell receptor beta chains sequenced from one sample in a study of blood T cell repertoires in COVID-19. Generated by immunoSEQ multiplex PCR, the TCRdb table keeps only in-frame clones and is missing some. The table has hundreds of thousands of clones, 70% to 90% seen once. Sequences were obtained from peripheral blood. These TCRs come from a woman in her forties or fifties with COVID-19, enrolled during active disease.

The rearrangement links TRBV18 to TRBJ1-5, with D hard to call. Germline V CDR1 and CDR2: KGHSH, LQKENI. CDR3 length equals 13 residues. V was pared by 6 bases and J by 5 bases, with 11 bases between. The CDR3 DNA is TGTGCCAGCTCCGCGTTCGGGGATCAGCCCCAGCATTTT. It yields the protein CASSAFGDQPQHF.

The V call is TRBV19, the J call TRBJ1-4; D unresolved. The CDR3 length is 13 residues. CDR1 and CDR2 (germline): LNHDA, SQIVND (reference sequence). Trimming removed 7 bases from V and 3 bases from J, with 9 bases in between. The CDR3 sequence: CASTRRSNEKLFF. The CDR3 region has the DNA TGTGCCAGTACCAGGAGGTCTAATGAAAAACTGTTTTTT.

This clone was observed a few times. This chain joins TRBV6-5 and TRBJ1-2; D unresolved. The CDR3 loop spans 14 amino acids. Germline V lookup: CDR1 MNHEY, CDR2 SVGAGI. Trimming pared 2 bases from V and 0 bases from J, leaving 7 bases between. The CDR3 protein is CASSYGQTNYGYTF. The DNA of the CDR3 is TGTGCCAGCAGTTACGGGCAGACTAACTATGGCTACACCTTC.

This clone came up once. This chain joins TRBV5-6 and TRBJ1-1, with D perhaps TRBD1 (5 bases). The CDR3 runs 14 residues. Germline CDR1 is SGHDT and CDR2 is YYEEEE. Trimming removed 3 bases from V and 5 bases from J, with 14 bases in between. The CDR3: CASSYGRGWTEAFF. In nucleotides, the CDR3 is TGTGCCAGCAGCTACGGACGGGGGTGGACTGAAGCTTTCTTT. Variable domain in full (rest from reference TRBV5-6 and TRBJ1-1): DAGVTQSPTHLIKTRGQQVTLRCSPKSGHDTVSWYQQALGQGPQFIFQYYEEEERQRGNFPDRFSGHQFPNYSSELNVNALLLGDSALYLCASSYGRGWTEAFFGQGTRLTVV.

This chain uses TRBV6-5 with TRBJ2-7, with 9 bases lining up with TRBD1. With V trimmed by 6 bases and J by 3 bases, 6 bases remained unmatched. The CDR3 consists of 14 residues. CDR1 and CDR2 (germline): MNHEY, SVGAGI. This CDR3 reads CASRTGTGLYEQYF. CDR3 nucleotides: TGTGCCAGCAGGACCGGGACAGGGCTCTACGAGCAGTACTTC.

CDR3 sequence: CASSPAGDTQYF. The CDR3 bases are TGTGCCAGCAGTCCGGCGGGCGATACGCAGTATTTT. This rearrangement joins TRBV7-9 to TRBJ2-3, with a possible D match to TRBD2 (5 bases). The V gene lost 6 bases and the J gene lost 6 bases, with 10 bases spanning the gap. This CDR3 contains 12 residues. The germline V gene has CDR1 SEHNR and CDR2 FQNEAQ (reference sequence).

The chain has TRBV6-1 and TRBJ1-6, with 7 bases fitting TRBD1. CDR1 and CDR2 (germline): MNHNS, SASEGT. J gave up 9 bases and V 2 bases, and 7 bases lay outside the gene matches. CDR3 length: 15 residues. The CDR3 nucleotides are TGTGCCAGCAGTGAACAGGGGGTAGGAGCTTCACCCCTCCACTTT. Translated, it gives CASSEQGVGASPLHF.

The sample holds one count of this clone. This chain joins TRBV27 and TRBJ1-1; D not certain. The ends were cut back, 5 bases at V and 5 bases at J, with 9 bases in the middle. The germline V gene has CDR1 MNHEY and CDR2 SMNVEV (reference sequence). The CDR3 has 12 residues. CDR3 amino acids: CASSTSTTEAFF. The CDR3 DNA reads TGTGCCAGCAGTACCAGTACAACTGAAGCTTTCTTT.

The chain is built from TRBV25-1 and TRBJ2-3, with 10 bases fitting TRBD1. With V trimmed by 3 bases and J by 0 bases, 9 bases remained unmatched. The CDR3 consists of 18 residues. CDR1 MGHDK and CDR2 SYGVNS come from the germline V gene. The CDR3 nucleotides read TGTGCCAGCAGTGATATGACAGGGGGCCTCCCTAGCACAGATACGCAGTATTTT. As protein: CASSDMTGGLPSTDTQYF.

The chain has TRBV5-1 and TRBJ1-2; 7 nucleotides align to TRBD1. The length of the CDR3 is 13 residues. Germline loops: CDR1 SGHRS, CDR2 YFSETQ. Trimming removed 5 bases from V and 6 bases from J; junction bases left unmatched: 7. The CDR3 DNA sequence: TGCGCCAGCAGTTTTGACAGGGAACATGGCTACACCTTC. It specifies CASSFDREHGYTF.

The chain uses TRBV18 and TRBJ1-1, with 10 bases aligning to TRBD1. The length of the CDR3 is 14 residues. CDR1 and CDR2 from the germline V gene are KGHSH and LQKENI. V trimming: 2 bases; J trimming: 7 bases; junction bases outside the gene matches: 4. The CDR3 sequence: CASSPLDRGLEAFF. CDR3 DNA sequence: TGTGCCAGCTCACCATTAGACAGGGGGCTTGAAGCTTTCTTT.

This rearrangement joins TRBV27 to TRBJ2-2, with 7 nucleotides matching TRBD1. Trimming took 4 bases from V and 8 from J; bases not matched to a gene: 13. CDR1 and CDR2 (germline): MNHEY, SMNVEV (reference sequence). The CDR3 has 16 amino acids. CDR3 region: CASSSRQGNGLGELFF. Here the CDR3 DNA reads TGTGCCAGCAGTTCCCGACAGGGAAACGGGTTGGGGGAGCTGTTTTTT.

The chain links TRBV30 to TRBJ2-5, with a possible D match to TRBD2 (6 bases). V was pared by 4 bases and J by 4 bases, with 16 bases between. CDR1 GTSNPN and CDR2 SVGIG come from the germline V gene (reference sequence). CDR3 length equals 14 residues. The CDR3 region is CAWKTSGVRETQYF. CDR3 DNA sequence: TGTGCCTGGAAAACGTCGGGGGTAAGAGAGACCCAGTACTTC.

CDR3 amino acids: CASSLMTGDTEAFF. CDR3 nucleotides: TGCGCCAGCAGCTTGATGACAGGAGACACTGAAGCTTTCTTT. The chain carries TRBV5-1 and TRBJ1-1, with D possibly TRBD1 on 6 matching bases. Trimming pared 1 base from V and 3 bases from J, leaving 10 bases between. CDR3 size: 14 residues. The germline CDR1 and CDR2 sequences are SGHRS and YFSETQ.

The chain recombines TRBV14 with TRBJ1-6, with TRBD1 matching 7 bases. CDR3 length: 14 amino acids. J was trimmed by 6 bases and V by 3 bases; bases with no gene match: 2. CDR1 is SGHDN and CDR2 is FVKESK in the germline V gene. CDR3 sequence (DNA): TGTGCCAGCAGCCATCGGGACAGTAATTCACCCCTCCACTTT. This encodes CASSHRDSNSPLHF.

The V call is TRBV27, the J call TRBJ1-6; no firm D call. Germline lookup yields CDR1 MNHEY and CDR2 SMNVEV (reference sequence). CDR3 length: 12 residues. Trimming shortened V by 6 bases and J by 8 bases, and 8 bases separated the two germline ends. CDR3 bases: TGTGCCAGCAGACGACTGGATTCACCCCTCCACTTT. Protein product: CASRRLDSPLHF.

This chain connects TRBV24-1 to TRBJ2-3, with 8 bases matching TRBD1. This CDR3 contains 15 residues. J gave up 0 bases and V 5 bases, and 3 bases lay outside the gene matches. CDR1 is KGHDR, CDR2 SFDVKD, per germline. CDR3: CATSGRTGSTDTQYF. The CDR3, as DNA: TGTGCCACCAGTGGAAGGACAGGGAGCACAGATACGCAGTATTTT.

This clone was seen only once. The V gene is TRBV5-6, the J gene TRBJ1-6; 8 nucleotides line up with TRBD1. V shed 4 bases, J shed 8 bases, and the junction held 14 bases outside the gene matches. The CDR3 contains 17 residues. The germline gives CDR1 SGHDT, CDR2 YYEEEE. The CDR3 nucleotides read TGTGCCAGCAGCGTAGGATACGGGACAGGCTCTTATTCACCCCTCCACTTT. Its translation is CASSVGYGTGSYSPLHF.